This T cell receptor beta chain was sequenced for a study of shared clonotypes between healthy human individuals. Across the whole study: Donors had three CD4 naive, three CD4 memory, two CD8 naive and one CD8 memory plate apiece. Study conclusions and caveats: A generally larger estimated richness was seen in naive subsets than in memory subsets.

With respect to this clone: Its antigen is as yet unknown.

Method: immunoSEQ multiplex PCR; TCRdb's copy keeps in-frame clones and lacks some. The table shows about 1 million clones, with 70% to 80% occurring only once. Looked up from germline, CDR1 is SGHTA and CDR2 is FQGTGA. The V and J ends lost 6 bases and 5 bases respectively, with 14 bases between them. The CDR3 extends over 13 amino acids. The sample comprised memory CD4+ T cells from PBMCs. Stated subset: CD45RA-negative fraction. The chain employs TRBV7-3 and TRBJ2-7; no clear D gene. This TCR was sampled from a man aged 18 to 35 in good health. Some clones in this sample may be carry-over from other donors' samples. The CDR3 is CASSLYLGDEQYF. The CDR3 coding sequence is TGTGCCAGCAGTTTATATCTGGGCGACGAGCAGTACTTC.